This T cell receptor (beta chain) was identified during a study of cytomegalovirus exposure and HLA in healthy donors. Regarding the study as a whole: Listed as cytomegalovirus-associated were over 150 TCR beta chains.

Germline V gene lookup returns CDR1 SQVTM and CDR2 ANQGSEA. V was shortened by 1 base and J by 3 bases, with 18 bases between the two germline ends. CDR3 length: 17 residues. Sequencing was performed with immunoSEQ multiplex PCR; in TCRdb, only in-frame clones are kept and a portion is missing. In the table there are approximately 190,000 clones, roughly 82% of which are singletons. As regards this clone: The target antigen is unknown.

V usage is TRBV29-1 and J usage is TRBJ2-2; D may be TRBD2 (7 bases). The sequenced sample consisted of PBMCs. This sequence was found in a woman in her 30s in good health and CMV-seropositive. CDR3 DNA sequence: TGCAGCGTTGAAGGAGTTGGGGGGGGCTTTGACACCGGGGAGCTGTTTTTT. The encoded protein is CSVEGVGGGFDTGELFF.